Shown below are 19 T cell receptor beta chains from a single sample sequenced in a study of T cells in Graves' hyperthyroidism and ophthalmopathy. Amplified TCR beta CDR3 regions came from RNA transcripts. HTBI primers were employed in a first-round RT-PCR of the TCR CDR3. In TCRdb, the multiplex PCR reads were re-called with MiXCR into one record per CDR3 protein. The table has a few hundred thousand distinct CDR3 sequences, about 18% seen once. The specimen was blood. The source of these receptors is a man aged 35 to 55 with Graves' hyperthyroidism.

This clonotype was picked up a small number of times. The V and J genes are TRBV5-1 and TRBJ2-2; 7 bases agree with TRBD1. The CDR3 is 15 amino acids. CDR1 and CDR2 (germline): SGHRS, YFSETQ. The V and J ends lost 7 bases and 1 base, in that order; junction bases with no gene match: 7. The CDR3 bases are TGCGCCAGCCACCCCGGGACAGAGAACACCGGGGAGCTGTTTTTT. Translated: CASHPGTENTGELFF. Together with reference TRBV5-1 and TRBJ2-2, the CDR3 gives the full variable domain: KAGVTQTPRYLIKTRGQQVTLSCSPISGHRSVSWYQQTPGQGLQFLFEYFSETQRNKGNFPGRFSGRQFSNSRSEMNVSTLELGDSALYLCASHPGTENTGELFFGEGSRLTVL.

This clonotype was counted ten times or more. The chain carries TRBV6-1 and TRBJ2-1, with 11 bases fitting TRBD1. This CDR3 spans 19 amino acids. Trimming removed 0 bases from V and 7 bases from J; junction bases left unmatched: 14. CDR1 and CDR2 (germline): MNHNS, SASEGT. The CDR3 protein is CASSEAPPGGTGGKNEQFF. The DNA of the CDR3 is TGTGCCAGCAGTGAAGCGCCCCCCGGCGGGACAGGGGGGAAAAATGAGCAGTTCTTC.

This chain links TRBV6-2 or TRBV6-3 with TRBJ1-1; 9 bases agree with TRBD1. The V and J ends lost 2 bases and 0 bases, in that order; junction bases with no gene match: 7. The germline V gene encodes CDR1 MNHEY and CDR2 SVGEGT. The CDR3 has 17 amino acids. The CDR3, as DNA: TGTGCCAGCAGTTACCCGGGACAGGGCTATATGAACACTGAAGCTTTCTTT. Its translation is CASSYPGQGYMNTEAFF.

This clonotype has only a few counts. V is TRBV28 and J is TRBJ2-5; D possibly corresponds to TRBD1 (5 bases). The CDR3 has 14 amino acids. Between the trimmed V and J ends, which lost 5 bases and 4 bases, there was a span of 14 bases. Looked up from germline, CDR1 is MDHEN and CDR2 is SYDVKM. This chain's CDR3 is CASSLHQGVETQYF. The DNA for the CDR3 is TGTGCCAGCAGTCTCCACCAGGGTGTAGAGACCCAGTACTTC.

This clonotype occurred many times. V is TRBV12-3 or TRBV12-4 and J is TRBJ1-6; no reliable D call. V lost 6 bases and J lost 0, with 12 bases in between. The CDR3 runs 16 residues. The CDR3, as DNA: TGTGCCAGCAGCCCGACCCCGAGCTCCTATAATTCACCCCTCCACTTT. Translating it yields CASSPTPSSYNSPLHF.

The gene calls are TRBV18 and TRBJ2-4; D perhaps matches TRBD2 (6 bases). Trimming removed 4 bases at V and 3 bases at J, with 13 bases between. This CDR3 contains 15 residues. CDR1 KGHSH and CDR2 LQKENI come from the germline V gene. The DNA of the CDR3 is TGTGCCAGCTCACTCGCCGGGGGAGGCAAAAACATTCAGTACTTC. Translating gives CASSLAGGGKNIQYF.

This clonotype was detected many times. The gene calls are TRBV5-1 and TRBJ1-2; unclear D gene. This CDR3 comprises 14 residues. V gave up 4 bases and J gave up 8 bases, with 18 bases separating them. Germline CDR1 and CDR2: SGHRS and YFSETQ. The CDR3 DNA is TGCGCCAGCAGCACCGCGGGCGTGACTTGGGGCTACACCTTC. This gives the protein CASSTAGVTWGYTF.

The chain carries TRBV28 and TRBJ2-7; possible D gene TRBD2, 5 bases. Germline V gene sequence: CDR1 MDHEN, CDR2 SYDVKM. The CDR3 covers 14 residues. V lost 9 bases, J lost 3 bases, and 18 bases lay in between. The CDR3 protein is CARSHRDSDYEQYF. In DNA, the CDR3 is TGTGCCAGAAGCCACCGGGATTCAGACTACGAGCAGTACTTC.

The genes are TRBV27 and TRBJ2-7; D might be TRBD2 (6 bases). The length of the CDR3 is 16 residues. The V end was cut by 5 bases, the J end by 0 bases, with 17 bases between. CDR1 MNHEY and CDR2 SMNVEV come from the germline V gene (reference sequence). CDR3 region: CASSIPGVGGSYEQYF. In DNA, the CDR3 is TGTGCCAGCAGTATCCCGGGGGTCGGGGGCTCCTACGAGCAGTACTTC.

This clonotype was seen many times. CDR3 bases: TGTGCCAGCAGCTCCGGGGCCGGCTACACCTTC. Amino acid sequence: CASSSGAGYTF. The chain carries TRBV7-2 and TRBJ1-2; D may be TRBD1 (5 bases). Germline V gene lookup returns CDR1 SGHTA and CDR2 FQGNSA. V shed 4 bases and J shed 8 bases, with 8 bases lying between them. CDR3 length: 11 residues.

CDR3 in amino acids: CASSLGGANTQYF. The CDR3 nucleotides read TGTGCCAGCAGCCTGGGCGGGGCTAATACGCAGTATTTT. This chain joins TRBV7-2 and TRBJ2-3; tentative D call: TRBD2 (6 bases). The germline gives CDR1 SGHTA, CDR2 FQGNSA. The CDR3 covers 13 residues. V lost 5 bases and J 7 bases, leaving 13 bases between the germline ends.

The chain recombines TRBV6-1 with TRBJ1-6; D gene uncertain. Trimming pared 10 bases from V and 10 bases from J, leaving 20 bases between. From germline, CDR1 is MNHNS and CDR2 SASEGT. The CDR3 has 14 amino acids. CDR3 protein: CATGPGEIVSPLHF. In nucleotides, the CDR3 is TGTGCCACCGGGCCCGGGGAGATAGTCTCACCCCTCCACTTT.

CDR3 amino acids: CASSAPSGGGSGELFF. DNA of the CDR3: TGTGCCAGCAGCGCTCCTAGCGGGGGGGGCAGCGGGGAGCTGTTTTTT. The V gene is TRBV7-9, the J gene TRBJ2-2; 12 bases align to TRBD2. Germline loops: CDR1 SEHNR, CDR2 FQNEAQ (reference sequence). The CDR3 is made up of 16 amino acids. J was trimmed by 7 bases and V by 5 bases; bases with no gene match: 8.

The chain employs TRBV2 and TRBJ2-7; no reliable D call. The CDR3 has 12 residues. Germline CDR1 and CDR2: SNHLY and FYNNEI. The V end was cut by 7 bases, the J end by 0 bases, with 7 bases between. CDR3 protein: CASKANSYEQYF. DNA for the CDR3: TGTGCCAGCAAGGCGAACTCCTACGAGCAGTACTTC.

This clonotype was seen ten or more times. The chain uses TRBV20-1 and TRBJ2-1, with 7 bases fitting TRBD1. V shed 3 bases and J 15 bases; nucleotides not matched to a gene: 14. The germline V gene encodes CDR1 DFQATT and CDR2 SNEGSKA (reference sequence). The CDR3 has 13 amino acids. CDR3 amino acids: CSASHQSTGIPFF. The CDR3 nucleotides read TGCAGTGCTAGCCATCAATCGACAGGGATTCCGTTCTTC.

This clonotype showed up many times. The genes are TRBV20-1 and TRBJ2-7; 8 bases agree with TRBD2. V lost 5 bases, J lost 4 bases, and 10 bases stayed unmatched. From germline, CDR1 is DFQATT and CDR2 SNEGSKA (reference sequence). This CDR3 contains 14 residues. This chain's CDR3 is CSAGKAGAIYEQYF. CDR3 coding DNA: TGCAGTGCTGGGAAAGCGGGGGCGATATACGAGCAGTACTTC.

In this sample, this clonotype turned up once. The CDR3 loop is CSPGGRPDNEQFF. CDR3 nucleotide sequence: TGCAGTCCGGGGGGACGTCCGGACAATGAGCAGTTCTTC. This chain uses TRBV20-1 with TRBJ2-1; 7 bases map to TRBD2. V dropped 8 bases and J dropped 5; count of bases not matched to a gene: 9. Looked up from germline, CDR1 is DFQATT and CDR2 is SNEGSKA (reference sequence). The CDR3 runs 13 residues.

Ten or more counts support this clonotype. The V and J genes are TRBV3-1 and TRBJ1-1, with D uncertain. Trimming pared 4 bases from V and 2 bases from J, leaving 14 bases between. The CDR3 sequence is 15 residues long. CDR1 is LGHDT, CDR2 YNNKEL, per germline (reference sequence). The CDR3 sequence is CASSPSSSDNTEAFF. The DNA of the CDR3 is TGTGCCAGCAGCCCCTCCAGTTCGGATAACACTGAAGCTTTCTTT.

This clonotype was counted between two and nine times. CDR3 residues: CAISGIVGSSYNEQFF. DNA for the CDR3: TGTGCCATCAGTGGTATAGTGGGTTCGTCCTACAATGAGCAGTTCTTC. The chain is built from TRBV10-3 and TRBJ2-1, with no clear D. CDR1 and CDR2 (germline): ENHRY, SYGVKD. The CDR3 length is 16 residues. Trimming shortened V by 4 bases and J by 1 base, and 14 bases separated the two germline ends.